The rows below give T cell receptor beta chains drawn from one sample of a study of OX40 agonist ivuxolimab in advanced cancers. Assay used: immunoSEQ multiplex PCR; TCRdb lists only in-frame clones, some missing. The sample lists 85,000 to 130,000 clones; 75% to 95% were seen once. Sequencing used CD4+ or CD8+ T cells sorted from blood, obtained in a trial of the OX40 agonist ivuxolimab. The origin of the receptors is an adult with an advanced solid tumor such as melanoma, head and neck, liver or kidney cancer. The CDR3 runs from the conserved cysteine through the conserved F or W. Fields, in order: D gene, J gene, V gene, clone size, CDR3 protein, CDR3 DNA. A D gene is named only where the DNA matches it firmly. Expanded clones are given a class, and other clones once, few, many or no size at all.

>.|TRBJ2-3|TRBV14|.
CASSQVGADTQYF
TGTGCCAGCAGCCAAGTAGGGGCTGATACGCAGTATTTT
>.|TRBJ1-1|TRBV28|.
CATTRTVNTEAFF
TGTGCCACCACGAGGACTGTAAACACTGAAGCTTTCTTT
>TRBD2|TRBJ2-2|TRBV15|.
CATSRIAGAGELFF
TGTGCCACCAGCAGAATAGCGGGAGCGGGGGAGCTGTTTTTT
>.|TRBJ1-1|TRBV10-3|.
CAITQAPNTEAFF
TGTGCCATCACCCAGGCTCCGAACACTGAAGCTTTCTTT
>TRBD2|TRBJ2-1|TRBV6-1|.
CASSEGLVPYNEQFF
TGTGCCAGCAGTGAGGGACTAGTCCCCTACAATGAGCAGTTCTTC
>.|TRBJ2-7|TRBV28|.
CASSPRGGPLGEQYF
TGTGCCAGCAGTCCCAGGGGGGGACCCTTAGGCGAGCAGTACTTC
>TRBD1|TRBJ2-1|TRBV18|.
CASSPRQGLVNEQFF
TGTGCCAGCTCACCACGACAGGGGTTGGTCAATGAGCAGTTCTTC
>TRBD2|TRBJ2-2|TRBV18|.
CASSPRAASGRKNTGELFF
TGTGCCAGCTCACCACGCGCGGCTAGCGGGAGGAAGAACACCGGGGAGCTGTTTTTT
>TRBD2|TRBJ2-3|TRBV11-2|.
CASSLDLLAGVGQYF
TGTGCCAGCAGCTTAGATCTACTAGCGGGAGTCGGGCAGTATTTT
>.|TRBJ1-5|TRBV28|.
CASGGGYQPQHF
TGTGCCAGCGGAGGGGGTTATCAGCCCCAGCATTTT
>.|TRBJ1-2|TRBV14|.
CASSPQNYGYTF
TGTGCCAGCAGCCCACAAAACTATGGCTACACCTTC
>.|TRBJ2-1|TRBV7-2|.
CASTALAGTYNEQFF
TGTGCCAGCACCGCTTTGGCGGGGACCTACAATGAGCAGTTCTTC
>TRBD2|TRBJ2-1|TRBV7-8|.
CASNQREGWNEQFF
TGTGCCAGCAACCAGCGGGAGGGTTGGAATGAGCAGTTCTTC
>.|TRBJ2-1|TRBV21-1|few
CASSKAYRESYNEQFF
TGTGCCAGCAGCAAAGCTTACAGGGAATCCTACAATGAGCAGTTCTTC
>TRBD1|TRBJ1-2|TRBV5-6|.
CASSMDRKNYGYTF
TGTGCCAGCAGCATGGACAGGAAGAACTATGGCTACACCTTC
>.|TRBJ2-1|TRBV5-1|.
CASSIGQNNEQFF
TGCGCCAGCAGCATTGGACAGAACAATGAGCAGTTCTTC
>.|TRBJ2-1|TRBV7-2|once
CASSLSGMIEQFF
TGTGCCAGCAGCTTGTCTGGGATGATTGAGCAGTTCTTC
>TRBD2|TRBJ2-3|TRBV11-3|.
CASSLAAGGSTDTQYF
TGTGCCAGCAGCTTAGCCGCGGGAGGGAGCACAGATACGCAGTATTTT
>.|TRBJ2-1|TRBV5-1|.
CASCPSRAYNEQFF
TGCGCCAGCTGCCCCTCCCGAGCGTACAATGAGCAGTTCTTC
>TRBD2|TRBJ2-3|TRBV30|.
CAWSPGGTDTQYF
TGTGCCTGGAGTCCCGGGGGGACAGATACGCAGTATTTT
>TRBD2|TRBJ2-1|TRBV10-1|.
CASSSSGMYHLNEQFF
TGCGCCAGCAGTAGTAGCGGGATGTACCATCTCAATGAGCAGTTCTTC
>TRBD2|TRBJ2-7|TRBV4-3|.
CASSQEIAGGAEQYF
TGCGCCAGCAGCCAAGAGATAGCGGGAGGTGCCGAGCAGTACTTC
>.|TRBJ2-5|TRBV18|.
CASSPNQRETQYF
TGTGCCAGCTCACCTAATCAGCGGGAGACCCAGTACTTC
>.|TRBJ2-3|TRBV19|.
CASSSQLATSGTDTQYF
TGTGCCAGTAGTAGCCAGCTAGCGACATCTGGGACAGATACGCAGTATTTT
>.|TRBJ2-7|TRBV19|.
CASQRGAGDVYEQYF
TGTGCCAGTCAAAGAGGTGCAGGCGACGTCTACGAGCAGTACTTC
>.|TRBJ2-4|TRBV5-1|.
CASSWGADIQYF
TGCGCCAGCAGCTGGGGGGCAGACATTCAGTACTTC
>TRBD2|TRBJ2-1|TRBV7-2|.
CASSLGLAQDEQFF
TGTGCCAGCAGCTTGGGACTAGCTCAGGATGAGCAGTTCTTC
>.|TRBJ1-2|TRBV4-2|.
CASSQEAFGGYTF
TGTGCCAGCAGCCAAGAGGCTTTTGGTGGCTACACCTTC
>TRBD1|TRBJ2-5|TRBV4-2|.
CASSQAGQEPQETQYF
TGTGCCAGCAGCCAAGCGGGACAGGAGCCCCAAGAGACCCAGTACTTC
>TRBD1|TRBJ2-5|TRBV5-1|.
CASTPWGQQETQYF
TGCGCCAGCACCCCCTGGGGACAGCAAGAGACCCAGTACTTC
>.|TRBJ2-7|TRBV5-4|.
CASSSVSRDEQYF
TGTGCCAGCAGCTCCGTGTCCAGGGACGAGCAGTACTTC
>TRBD2|TRBJ2-5|TRBV14|.
CASSQVLAGAETQYF
TGTGCCAGCAGCCAAGTACTAGCGGGAGCAGAGACCCAGTACTTC
>TRBD1|TRBJ1-2|TRBV28|.
CASSPPPTTGDGGYTF
TGTGCCAGCAGTCCACCCCCGACTACAGGGGATGGAGGCTACACCTTC
>TRBD2|TRBJ2-1|TRBV4-2|once
CASSLGIAGRDEQFF
TGTGCCAGCAGCTTGGGCATAGCGGGTAGGGATGAGCAGTTCTTC
>.|TRBJ1-2|TRBV10-3|.
CAIREDRPLYGYTF
TGTGCCATCAGGGAGGACCGACCCCTCTATGGCTACACCTTC
>.|TRBJ2-1|TRBV15|.
CATTDYNEQFF
TGTGCCACTACGGATTACAATGAGCAGTTCTTC
>.|TRBJ2-4|TRBV6-6|.
CASSSRTLYF
TGTGCCAGCAGTTCACGGACCTTGTACTTC
>.|TRBJ2-6|TRBV7-2|.
CASSLYPNSGANVLTF
TGTGCCAGCAGCTTATACCCCAACTCTGGGGCCAACGTCCTGACTTTC
>TRBD2|TRBJ2-1|TRBV4-3|.
CASSQRLAGISYNEQFF
TGCGCCAGCAGCCAAAGGCTAGCGGGAATCTCCTACAATGAGCAGTTCTTC
>.|TRBJ2-7|TRBV2|.
CASSVSFPYEQYF
TGTGCCAGTTCTGTCAGTTTCCCCTACGAGCAGTACTTC
>.|TRBJ1-2|TRBV27|.
CASLVGQSNYGYTF
TGTGCCAGTCTAGTGGGGCAATCGAATTATGGCTACACCTTC
>.|TRBJ2-7|TRBV19|.
CASSPRLNSYEQYF
TGTGCCAGTAGCCCCCGCCTTAACTCCTACGAGCAGTACTTC
>.|TRBJ1-2|TRBV5-3|.
CARSLGRAGYTF
TGTGCCAGAAGCTTGGGAAGGGCGGGCTACACCTTC
>.|TRBJ2-7|TRBV2|few
CASGGRELLEQYF
TGTGCCAGCGGGGGCAGGGAATTGCTCGAGCAGTACTTC